This T cell receptor beta chain was found in a study of CD8 T cells in Susac syndrome. Random hexamers primed reverse transcription of about 0.45 to 1 ug RNA. Amplification of TCR beta CDR3 was carried out by immunoSEQ multiplex PCR, which covered 54 Vbeta and 13 Jbeta segments. MiXCR was run by TCRdb on the immunoSEQ multiplex PCR reads, yielding one entry per CDR3 protein. Of roughly 150,000 distinct CDR3 sequences in the sample, around 95% were seen once. V was clipped by 3 bases and J by 2 bases, with 15 bases between them. Germline V lookup: CDR1 KGHSH, CDR2 LQKENI. This CDR3 spans 16 amino acids. The study sequenced TCR beta in blood CD8+ and CD4+ T cells. TEMRA cells were enriched by FACS, and CD4+ and CD8+ T cells were negatively isolated.

The sample taken for sequencing was CD8+ T cells from PBMCs. This clonotype originated in a human donor with multiple sclerosis. The chain employs TRBV18 and TRBJ2-3; D uncertain. The CDR3 nucleotides read TGTGCCAGCTCACCTCGGGTAGGGCGGTCCACAGATACGCAGTATTTT. This gives the protein CASSPRVGRSTDTQYF.